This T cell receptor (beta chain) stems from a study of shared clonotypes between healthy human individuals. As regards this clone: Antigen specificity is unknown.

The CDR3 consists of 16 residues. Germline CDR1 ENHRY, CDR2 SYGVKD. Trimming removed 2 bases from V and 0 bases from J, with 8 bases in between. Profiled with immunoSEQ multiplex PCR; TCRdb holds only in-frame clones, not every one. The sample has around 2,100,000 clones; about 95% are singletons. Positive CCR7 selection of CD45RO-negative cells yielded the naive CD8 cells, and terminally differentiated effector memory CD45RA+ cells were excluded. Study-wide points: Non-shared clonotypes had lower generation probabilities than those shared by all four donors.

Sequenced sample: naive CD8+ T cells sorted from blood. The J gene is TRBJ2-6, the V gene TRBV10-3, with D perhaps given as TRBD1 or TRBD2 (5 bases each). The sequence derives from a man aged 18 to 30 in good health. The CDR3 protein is CAISEAGTSGANVLTF. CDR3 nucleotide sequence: TGTGCCATCAGTGAGGCAGGGACCTCTGGGGCCAACGTCCTGACTTTC.